The 24 T cell receptor beta chains given below trace back to one sample, sequenced in a study of blood T cell repertoires in COVID-19. Sequencing was performed with immunoSEQ multiplex PCR; in TCRdb, only in-frame clones are kept and a portion is missing. This table has roughly 200,000 clones, approximately 80% appearing once. Sequenced sample: peripheral blood. Receptors originate from a woman between 40 and 50 years old with COVID-19, enrolled during active disease.

The chain couples TRBV19 to TRBJ2-3, with D possibly TRBD1 on 5 matching bases. The ends were cut back, 5 bases at V and 2 bases at J, with 8 bases in the middle. This CDR3 contains 13 residues. Per the germline V gene, CDR1 is LNHDA and CDR2 is SQIVND (reference sequence). CDR3 loop: CASSARATDTQYF. The CDR3 bases are TGTGCCAGTAGTGCCAGGGCCACAGATACGCAGTATTTT.

This chain connects TRBV30 to TRBJ1-5; perhaps TRBD1 as D (5 bases). This CDR3 spans 14 amino acids. Germline V gene data show CDR1 as GTSNPN and CDR2 as SVGIG (reference sequence). Trimming stripped 1 base from V and 2 bases from J, with 9 bases between. Written as DNA, the CDR3 is TGTGCCTGGAGTGGGGGCTATGGCAATCAGCCCCAGCATTTT. It translates to CAWSGGYGNQPQHF.

In this sample, this clone turned up many times. The V gene is TRBV2, the J gene TRBJ2-7; D may be TRBD2 (5 bases). The CDR3 has 13 amino acids. V dropped 8 bases and J dropped 8 bases, with 19 bases sitting between them. Germline assignment: CDR1 SNHLY and CDR2 FYNNEI. This chain's CDR3 is CASSPAETLKQYF. CDR3 sequence (DNA): TGTGCCAGCTCTCCAGCGGAAACCCTCAAGCAGTACTTC.

V and J are TRBV19 and TRBJ1-1; unclear D gene. The V gene lost 7 bases and the J gene lost 1 base, with 4 bases spanning the gap. CDR3 length: 11 residues. Germline V CDR1 and CDR2: LNHDA, SQIVND (reference sequence). The CDR3 here is CASIKNTEAFF. DNA for the CDR3: TGTGCCAGTATCAAGAACACTGAAGCTTTCTTT.

The rearrangement uses TRBV7-2 and TRBJ2-5, with 8 bases fitting TRBD1. CDR1 SGHTA and CDR2 FQGNSA come from the germline V gene. Losses at the gene ends were 5 bases for V and 1 base for J; bases not matched to a gene: 12. CDR3 length equals 17 residues. In nucleotides, the CDR3 is TGTGCCAGCAGCCCCGGCGTGGGACAGGCGATCCAAGAGACCCAGTACTTC. The encoded protein is CASSPGVGQAIQETQYF.

This chain links TRBV2 with TRBJ2-7, with 9 bases identical to TRBD1. This CDR3 region has 14 residues. The germline V gene has CDR1 SNHLY and CDR2 FYNNEI. Losses at the gene ends were 3 bases for V and 8 bases for J; bases not matched to a gene: 8. In DNA form, the CDR3 reads TGTGCCAGCAGTGATTTGGGGACAGGGTTTAAGCAGTACTTC. Translated, it gives CASSDLGTGFKQYF.

This clone was recorded only once. V gene TRBV6-5 combines with J gene TRBJ1-1; weak D call: TRBD1 (5 bases). From germline, CDR1 is MNHEY and CDR2 SVGAGI. Trimming left V 6 bases short and J 0 bases short, with 14 bases between. The CDR3 is 15 amino acids. This chain's CDR3 is CASRQGPRMNTEAFF. CDR3 nucleotides: TGTGCCAGCAGGCAGGGTCCGAGAATGAACACTGAAGCTTTCTTT.

V is TRBV18 and J is TRBJ1-1, with 9 bases fitting TRBD1. This CDR3 region has 16 residues. Germline CDR1 reads KGHSH; CDR2 reads LQKENI. Trimming at V came to 3 bases and at J to 2 bases, leaving 7 bases not matched to a gene. The CDR3 DNA reads as TGTGCCAGCTCACCTTACAGGGGGCGAGGAAACACTGAAGCTTTCTTT. This codes for CASSPYRGRGNTEAFF.

CDR3: CASSYLTEGNQPQHF. The DNA of the CDR3 is TGTGCCAGCAGTTACCTGACGGAGGGCAATCAGCCCCAGCATTTT. The chain employs TRBV6-2 or TRBV6-3 and TRBJ1-5; D unresolved. Germline V lookup: CDR1 MNHEY, CDR2 SVGEGT. Trimming left V 2 bases short and J 2 bases short, with 10 bases between. This CDR3 comprises 15 residues.

The J gene is TRBJ2-7, the V gene TRBV5-4; D is perhaps TRBD2 (6 bases). The CDR3 runs to 13 residues. V was trimmed by 2 bases and J by 3 bases, leaving 9 bases between them. Germline-derived CDR1 and CDR2 are SGHNT and YYREEE (reference sequence). The CDR3 sequence: CASSFVGSYEQYF. CDR3 DNA: TGTGCCAGCAGCTTTGTCGGGAGCTACGAGCAGTACTTC.

The genes are TRBV18 and TRBJ2-3, with 7 positions matching TRBD1. Trimming removed 5 bases from V and 5 bases from J; junction bases left unmatched: 10. Germline V gene data show CDR1 as KGHSH and CDR2 as LQKENI. The CDR3 has 15 residues. The CDR3 DNA reads TGTGCCAGCTCAGACCGGACAGGAGGTATAGATACGCAGTATTTT. Translated: CASSDRTGGIDTQYF.

J is TRBJ1-4 and V is TRBV4-1, with D tentatively TRBD1 (6 bases). Germline V gene lookup returns CDR1 MGHRA and CDR2 YSYEKL. The CDR3 has 14 residues. Trimming removed 4 bases at V and 7 bases at J, with 13 bases between. The CDR3 region is CASSLQGPGEKLFF. CDR3 DNA sequence: TGCGCCAGCAGCCTTCAGGGGCCGGGTGAAAAACTGTTTTTT.

The gene calls are TRBV10-2 and TRBJ2-7; 8 positions match TRBD2. Trimming took 4 bases from V and 1 from J; bases not matched to a gene: 3. The CDR3 has 14 residues. Germline V gene sequence: CDR1 WSHSY, CDR2 SAAADI. CDR3 amino acids: CASSVTSGSYEQYF. Written as DNA, the CDR3 is TGCGCCAGCAGTGTTACTAGCGGTTCCTACGAGCAGTACTTC.

The chain combines TRBV30 with TRBJ2-2; TRBD1 aligns across 9 bases. CDR1 GTSNPN and CDR2 SVGIG come from the germline V gene (reference sequence). Unmatched junction bases numbered 6, after V lost 3 bases and J lost 4 bases. The CDR3 spans 15 residues. The CDR3 region is CAWRSVTGGTGELFF. CDR3 DNA: TGTGCCTGGAGATCTGTGACAGGGGGCACCGGGGAGCTGTTTTTT.

The chain joins TRBV5-4 to TRBJ2-5; D call uncertain. The germline V gene encodes CDR1 SGHNT and CDR2 YYREEE (reference sequence). V was clipped by 5 bases and J by 4 bases, with 15 bases between them. The CDR3 is 14 amino acids. CDR3 residues: CASRLGEVAETQYF. The DNA for the CDR3 is TGTGCCAGCAGACTCGGAGAGGTAGCAGAGACCCAGTACTTC.

V is TRBV28 and J is TRBJ2-3, with D tentatively TRBD2 (5 bases). Trimming stripped 5 bases from V and 5 bases from J, with 26 bases between. Per germline, CDR1 MDHEN and CDR2 SYDVKM. The CDR3 length is 18 residues. The CDR3 nucleotides read TGTGCCAGCAGTCCCCCAAAGGCCCAAAACGGACTGGGAGATACGCAGTATTTT. Its translation: CASSPPKAQNGLGDTQYF.

This chain links TRBV27 with TRBJ2-1, with TRBD2 matching 7 bases. The CDR3 length is 16 residues. With 10 bases clipped from V and 7 bases from J, the junction kept 19 bases outside the gene matches. Per germline, CDR1 MNHEY and CDR2 SMNVEV (reference sequence). The chain's CDR3 is CATSTAAGEFGNEQFF. Here the CDR3 DNA reads TGTGCCACAAGCACAGCCGCGGGAGAGTTCGGGAATGAGCAGTTCTTC.

This rearrangement joins TRBV11-3 to TRBJ2-7, with D maybe TRBD1 (5 bases). The ends were cut back, 3 bases at V and 3 bases at J, with 9 bases in the middle. The CDR3 has 13 residues. CDR1 is SGHNT, CDR2 YENEEA, per germline. CDR3 loop: CASSLSGHYEQYF. CDR3 DNA sequence: TGTGCCAGCAGCTTGTCCGGACACTACGAGCAGTACTTC.

The rearrangement joins TRBV29-1 to TRBJ2-5, with D possibly matching TRBD2 (6 bases). Germline-derived CDR1 and CDR2 are SQVTM and ANQGSEA. This CDR3 is built from 12 residues. The germline V and J ends were trimmed by 2 bases and 4 bases, with 8 bases remaining between them. Written as DNA, the CDR3 is TGCAGCGTTGAATTTAGCGGAGAGACCCAGTACTTC. Protein: CSVEFSGETQYF.

The chain links TRBV7-9 to TRBJ2-6, with D possibly being TRBD1 (6 bases). CDR3 length: 15 amino acids. The ends were cut back, 1 base at V and 4 bases at J, with 8 bases in the middle. Germline V lookup: CDR1 SEHNR, CDR2 FQNEAQ (reference sequence). CDR3 sequence (DNA): TGTGCCAGCAGCTTAGTTGGGACAGGGGCCAACGTCCTGACTTTC. This encodes CASSLVGTGANVLTF.

This clone appeared a few times. The chain couples TRBV7-3 to TRBJ2-2; D is uncertain. V was pared by 5 bases and J by 6 bases, with 10 bases between. Germline V gene sequence: CDR1 SGHTA, CDR2 FQGTGA. CDR3 length: 13 amino acids. CDR3 residues: CASSADWAGELFF. The CDR3 bases are TGTGCCAGCAGCGCCGACTGGGCCGGGGAGCTGTTTTTT. The complete variable domain, with remaining parts taken from reference TRBV7-3 and TRBJ2-2, reads GAGVSQTPSNKVTEKGKYVELRCDPISGHTALYWYRQSLGQGPEFLIYFQGTGAADDSGLPNDRFFAVRPEGSVSTLKIQRTERGDSAVYLCASSADWAGELFFGEGSRLTVL.

This chain joins TRBV15 and TRBJ2-3, with 11 bases identical to TRBD2. CDR3 length: 16 amino acids. V shed 4 bases, J shed 2 bases, and the junction held 5 bases outside the gene matches. Germline lookup yields CDR1 LNHNV and CDR2 YYDKDF (reference sequence). The CDR3 sequence is CATSKLAGASTDTQYF. The DNA for the CDR3 is TGTGCCACCAGCAAACTAGCGGGGGCCTCCACAGATACGCAGTATTTT.

V gene TRBV7-9 combines with J gene TRBJ2-5, with 9 positions matching TRBD2. CDR1 is SEHNR and CDR2 is FQNEAQ in the germline V gene (reference sequence). CDR3 size: 17 residues. V was clipped by 5 bases and J by 2 bases; unmatched bases: 12. The CDR3 loop reads CASSPGWSGGTQETQYF. In nucleotides, the CDR3 is TGTGCCAGCAGCCCGGGGTGGAGCGGGGGGACGCAAGAGACCCAGTACTTC.

V is TRBV2 and J is TRBJ1-4, with D uncertain. This CDR3 region has 15 residues. Germline CDR1 reads SNHLY; CDR2 reads FYNNEI. Trimming took 3 bases from V and 5 from J, leaving 13 bases between them. The CDR3 nucleotides are TGTGCCAGCAGTGACTTCGGGAGGAGGAATGAAAAACTGTTTTTT. This sequence encodes CASSDFGRRNEKLFF.